This paragraph covers one T cell receptor beta chain sequence. Looked up from germline, CDR1 is PRHDT and CDR2 is FYEKMQ (reference sequence). CDR3 size: 13 residues. V gave up 3 bases and J gave up 0 bases, with 5 bases separating them. This sample is drawn from a study of cytomegalovirus exposure and HLA in healthy donors. The PCR employed 60 Vbeta primers together with 13 Jbeta primers. TCRdb keeps only in-frame clones here, not all; method: immunoSEQ multiplex PCR. The sample has approximately 200,000 clones. Sequenced: PBMCs. The chain is built from TRBV13 and TRBJ1-1, with unresolved D. This TCR came from a boy younger than 18 in good health and CMV-seronegative. CDR3: CASSLPVNTEAFF. The CDR3 DNA follows: TGTGCCAGCAGCTTGCCAGTGAACACTGAAGCTTTCTTT.